The 21 T cell receptor beta chains presented below share a single source sample, sequenced in a study of blood T cell repertoires in COVID-19. Sequenced by immunoSEQ multiplex PCR; TCRdb stores in-frame clones only, minus some. This sample yields over 150,000 clones, of which around 79% are seen a single time; around 12% belongs to the top ten. Sequencing was done on a sample of peripheral blood. The receptor set was obtained from a woman between 50 and 59 years old with acute or convalescent COVID-19.

The rearrangement joins TRBV14 to TRBJ2-7; D is perhaps TRBD2 (5 bases). Germline CDR1 and CDR2: SGHDN and FVKESK. V was trimmed by 2 bases and J by 3 bases, leaving 11 bases between them. The CDR3 runs to 14 residues. CDR3 nucleotides: TGTGCCAGCAGCCAACTAGGAGGCCTCTACGAGCAGTACTTC. It is translated as CASSQLGGLYEQYF.

The chain links TRBV6-6 to TRBJ2-1; 7 nucleotides line up with TRBD2. CDR1 and CDR2 (germline): MNHNY, SVGAGI (reference sequence). The trim removed 5 bases at V and 6 bases at J, leaving 7 bases unmatched. There are 14 residues in the CDR3. CDR3 DNA: TGTGCCAGCAGTCCCCGGGGGGAGAGCAATGAGCAGTTCTTC. Its translation is CASSPRGESNEQFF.

This clone was recorded a few times. The gene calls are TRBV28 and TRBJ2-3; D is perhaps TRBD2 (6 bases). The ends were cut back, 5 bases at V and 3 bases at J, with 18 bases in the middle. This CDR3 spans 16 amino acids. The germline CDR1 and CDR2 sequences are MDHEN and SYDVKM. CDR3 protein: CASSPSAGRGTDTQYF. The CDR3 region has the DNA TGTGCCAGCAGTCCATCGGCGGGGCGGGGTACAGATACGCAGTATTTT.

The V and J genes are TRBV3-1 (or the pseudogene TRBV3-2) and TRBJ2-3; no firm D call. The V gene lost 5 bases and the J gene lost 1 base, with 10 bases spanning the gap. Per germline, CDR1 LGHDT and CDR2 YNNKEL (reference sequence). The CDR3 length is 14 residues. The CDR3 loop reads CASSWASRTDTQYF. CDR3 nucleotides: TGTGCCAGCAGCTGGGCCAGCCGCACAGATACGCAGTATTTT.

The chain uses TRBV27 and TRBJ1-5; 9 bases are a match to TRBD1. The CDR3 is 15 residues long. Germline loops: CDR1 MNHEY, CDR2 SMNVEV (reference sequence). V was pared by 4 bases and J by 6 bases, with 7 bases of the junction left unmatched. CDR3 residues: CASSSGQGTSQPQHF. CDR3 nucleotides: TGTGCCAGCAGTTCTGGACAGGGGACGAGTCAGCCCCAGCATTTT.

CDR3 in amino acids: CASSYVGDRGNEQFF. CDR3 nucleotides: TGTGCCAGCAGTTACGTCGGGGACAGGGGAAATGAGCAGTTCTTC. The gene calls are TRBV6-5 and TRBJ2-1, with 10 bases fitting TRBD1. The germline gives CDR1 MNHEY, CDR2 SVGAGI. The CDR3 extends over 15 amino acids. V trimming: 2 bases; J trimming: 7 bases; junction bases outside the gene matches: 5.

The chain has TRBV21-1 and TRBJ1-4; the table's D call of TRBD1 was not tested on the DNA. TRBV21-1 is a pseudogene segment. The CDR3 consists of 15 residues. CDR3 in amino acids: CASSKWGRVPEKLFF. The CDR3, as DNA: TGTGCCAGCAGCAAATGGGGCAGGGTCCCTGAAAAACTGTTTTTT.

This chain links TRBV18 with TRBJ2-3, with 14 bases fitting TRBD2. J gave up 0 bases and V 3 bases, and 5 bases lay outside the gene matches. The CDR3 runs 18 residues. CDR1 is KGHSH, CDR2 LQKENI, per germline. CDR3 bases: TGTGCCAGCTCACCGGGACTAGCGGGAGAATATAGCACAGATACGCAGTATTTT. It is translated as CASSPGLAGEYSTDTQYF.

The genes are TRBV28 and TRBJ1-2; 9 bases are shared with TRBD1. This CDR3 is 16 amino acids long. V shed 0 bases and J 1 base; nucleotides not matched to a gene: 3. Germline assignment: CDR1 MDHEN and CDR2 SYDVKM. CDR3 coding DNA: TGTGCCAGCAGTTTATGGGACAGGGGACTTAACTATGGCTACACCTTC. Its translation is CASSLWDRGLNYGYTF.

The CDR3 region is CASSLDHAGDRSYNEQFF. For the CDR3, the DNA is TGTGCCAGCAGCTTAGATCACGCGGGGGACCGCTCCTACAATGAGCAGTTCTTC. V gene TRBV7-6 combines with J gene TRBJ2-1; 7 nucleotides align to TRBD2. Losses at the gene ends were 1 base for V and 0 bases for J; bases not matched to a gene: 9. This CDR3 has 18 residues. Looked up from germline, CDR1 is SGHVS and CDR2 is FNYEAQ. Looking up the rest from reference TRBV7-6 and TRBJ2-1 gives the full variable domain: GAGVSQSPRYKVTKRGQDVALRCDPISGHVSLYWYRQALGQGPEFLTYFNYEAQQDKSGLPNDRFSAERPEGSISTLTIQRTEQRDSAMYRCASSLDHAGDRSYNEQFFGPGTRLTVL.

This clone was found once. V gene TRBV7-2 combines with J gene TRBJ2-3, with 8 bases fitting TRBD1. Germline trimming cut 5 bases from V and 4 bases from J; bases unmatched to any gene: 11. This CDR3 is 16 amino acids long. Germline V gives CDR1 SGHTA, CDR2 FQGNSA. DNA of the CDR3: TGTGCCAGCAGCCCCGGACAGGGCCTGAGAGCAGATACGCAGTATTTT. Its protein is CASSPGQGLRADTQYF.

The chain's CDR3 is CASSQDDRGTSYGYTF. CDR3 in DNA: TGTGCCAGCAGCCAAGATGACAGGGGGACGAGCTATGGCTACACCTTC. The genes are TRBV3-1 (or the pseudogene TRBV3-2) and TRBJ1-2; 9 positions agree with TRBD1. This CDR3 region has 16 residues. V lost 0 bases to trimming and J lost 4 bases; unmatched junction nucleotides: 6. Germline V gene lookup returns CDR1 LGHDT and CDR2 YNNKEL (reference sequence).

CDR3 protein: CASSLVGPPDTQYF. Here the CDR3 DNA reads TGCGCCAGCAGCTTGGTTGGGCCACCAGATACGCAGTATTTT. The V and J genes are TRBV5-1 and TRBJ2-3; no clear D gene. V was clipped by 0 bases and J by 4 bases, with 9 bases between them. CDR3 length: 14 amino acids. Germline loops: CDR1 SGHRS, CDR2 YFSETQ.

The chain recombines TRBV7-6 with TRBJ2-2, with TRBD1 identical over 9 bases. Per the germline V gene, CDR1 is SGHVS and CDR2 is FNYEAQ. The CDR3 totals 15 residues. With 1 base clipped from V and 6 bases from J, the junction kept 3 bases outside the gene matches. CDR3 in amino acids: CASSLGTGEAGELFF. In DNA form, the CDR3 reads TGTGCCAGCAGCTTAGGGACAGGGGAGGCCGGGGAGCTGTTTTTT. Complete variable domain (other parts from reference TRBV7-6 and TRBJ2-2): GAGVSQSPRYKVTKRGQDVALRCDPISGHVSLYWYRQALGQGPEFLTYFNYEAQQDKSGLPNDRFSAERPEGSISTLTIQRTEQRDSAMYRCASSLGTGEAGELFFGEGSRLTVL.

The chain is built from TRBV2 and TRBJ1-1, with D possibly matching TRBD1 (5 bases). This CDR3 region has 15 residues. V gave up 3 bases and J gave up 0 bases, with 11 bases separating them. In germline, CDR1 is SNHLY, CDR2 FYNNEI. Here the CDR3 DNA reads TGTGCCAGCAGTGATGGGGGGGGGATGAACACTGAAGCTTTCTTT. Its protein is CASSDGGGMNTEAFF.

The CDR3 sequence: CASGTTGTGANVLTF. The CDR3 region has the DNA TGTGCCAGCGGAACGACAGGGACTGGGGCCAACGTCCTGACTTTC. This rearrangement joins TRBV28 to TRBJ2-6; 7 bases match TRBD1. V lost 8 bases, J lost 2 bases, and 6 bases stayed unmatched. This CDR3 has 15 residues. The V gene's germline CDR1 is MDHEN and CDR2 SYDVKM.

V gene TRBV7-2 combines with J gene TRBJ1-4, with 7 nucleotides matching TRBD1. This CDR3 contains 16 residues. The J segment lost 1 base and the V segment lost 5 bases, leaving 7 bases of the junction unmatched. Per the germline V gene, CDR1 is SGHTA and CDR2 is FQGNSA. CDR3 DNA sequence: TGTGCCAGCAGCAGACAGGGTTTCCTAACTAATGAAAAACTGTTTTTT. Translated, it gives CASSRQGFLTNEKLFF.

The chain joins TRBV27 to TRBJ1-2, with 10 bases aligning to TRBD1. V lost 5 bases, J lost 4 bases, and 7 bases stayed unmatched. Germline assignment: CDR1 MNHEY and CDR2 SMNVEV (reference sequence). CDR3 size: 15 residues. The CDR3, as DNA: TGTGCCAGCAGTCCCGGGACAGGGGCCGTCTATGGCTACACCTTC. Translating gives CASSPGTGAVYGYTF.

The rearrangement joins TRBV14 to TRBJ2-7; D is uncertain. CDR3 length: 13 amino acids. V was clipped by 3 bases and J by 9 bases, with 15 bases between them. Germline assignment: CDR1 SGHDN and CDR2 FVKESK. The CDR3 here is CASSHPAGPRQYF. In nucleotides, the CDR3 is TGTGCCAGCAGCCACCCAGCAGGCCCTCGGCAGTACTTC.

This clone was seen only a few times. V is TRBV18 and J is TRBJ1-1, with D maybe TRBD1 (6 bases). The germline CDR1 and CDR2 sequences are KGHSH and LQKENI. The CDR3 sequence is 17 residues long. The V gene lost 2 bases and the J gene lost 7 bases, with 23 bases spanning the gap. The CDR3 protein is CASSPRSGALRRGEAFF. The CDR3 nucleotides are TGTGCCAGCTCACCAAGATCAGGGGCGCTCCGACGGGGTGAAGCTTTCTTT.

The chain's CDR3 is CASSPGRSYEQYF. The CDR3 DNA reads as TGTGCCAGCAGCCCCGGGAGGTCCTACGAGCAGTACTTC. The J gene is TRBJ2-7, the V gene TRBV7-9; 7 bases match TRBD2. CDR1 SEHNR and CDR2 FQNEAQ come from the germline V gene (reference sequence). The CDR3 consists of 13 residues. V trimming: 5 bases; J trimming: 1 base; junction bases outside the gene matches: 2.